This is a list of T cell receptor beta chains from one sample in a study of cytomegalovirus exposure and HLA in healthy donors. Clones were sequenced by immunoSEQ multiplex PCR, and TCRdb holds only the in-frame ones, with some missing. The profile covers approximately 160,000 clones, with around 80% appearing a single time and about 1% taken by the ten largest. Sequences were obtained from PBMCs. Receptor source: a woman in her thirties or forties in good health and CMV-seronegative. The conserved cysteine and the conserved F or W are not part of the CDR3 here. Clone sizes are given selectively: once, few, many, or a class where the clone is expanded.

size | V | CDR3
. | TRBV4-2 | ASSQEGRLAGGVDTQY
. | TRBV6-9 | ASSMGQVNTEAF
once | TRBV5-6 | ASSSYTGSYNEQF
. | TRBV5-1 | ASSLSEVNTEAF
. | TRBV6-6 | ASSYPFSGRADEQF
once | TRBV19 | ASSIAGNNQPQH
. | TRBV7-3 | ASSLSPFSGNTIY
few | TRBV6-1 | GGGPGQSSNQPQH
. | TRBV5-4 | ASSIQGGVSGNTIY
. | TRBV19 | ASSVGQGSEAF
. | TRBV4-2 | ASSPRLAGGNEQF
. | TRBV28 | ASRALAGGGETQY
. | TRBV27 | ASSSHRDRGSYEQY
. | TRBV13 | ASSPETGSNEQF
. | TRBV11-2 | ASSPFTSGVYNEQF
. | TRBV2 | ASTGGNTITDTQY
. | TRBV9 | ASSSPHGTGTYNEQF
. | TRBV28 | ASSTAGVYPYEQY
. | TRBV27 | ASSPGTTYGYT
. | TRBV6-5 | ASRKPPGTNNEQF
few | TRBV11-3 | ASSFSEVEETQY
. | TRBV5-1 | ASSLAGSNTGELF
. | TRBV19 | ASVGTGRGYNEKLF
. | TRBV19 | ASSISESSYEQY
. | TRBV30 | AWSVGGTNGNTIY
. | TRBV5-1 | ASSLEAGAKETQY
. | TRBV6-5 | ASSYSASGGNYGYT
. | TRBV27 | ASSPRLGGTDTQY
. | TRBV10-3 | AISRTGVEAF
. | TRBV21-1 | ASSIIAPNTEAF
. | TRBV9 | ASSVVGGSYNEQF
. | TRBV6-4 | ASSDPGARDGYT
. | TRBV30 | AWANRDNEQF
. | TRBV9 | ASSTQGADQPQH
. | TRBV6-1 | ASSADFYEQY
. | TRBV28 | ASSNSGGGGYT
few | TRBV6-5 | ASSYNRGSYNEQF
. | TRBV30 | AWRGDRNTGELF
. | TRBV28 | ASSPLGSSSYEQY
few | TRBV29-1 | SVELYNEQF
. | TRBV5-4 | ASSTGLAGPTDTQY
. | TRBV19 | ASSTTGKGFYEQY
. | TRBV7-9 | ASSREGTGVEKLF
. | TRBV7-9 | ASSPRTSGISDTQY
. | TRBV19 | ASSRGDEQF
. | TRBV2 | ASRRGLYNEQF
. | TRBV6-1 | ASSETVGLAGGHEQY
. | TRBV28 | ASSTHQGNYGYT
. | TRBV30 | AWSYRSGPGDTQY
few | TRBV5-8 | ASSSRDRGRTGEEDEQY
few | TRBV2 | ASSLRRGGGAAGELF